This T cell receptor beta chain was recorded in a study of CD8 T cells in ankylosing spondylitis. The CDR3 has 13 amino acids. CDR1 and CDR2 (germline): SGHRS, YFSETQ. V lost 0 bases, J lost 0 bases, and 3 bases lay in between. TCRdb processed the 5' RACE reads anew with MiXCR; each CDR3 protein has one entry. The repertoire has 800,000 to 900,000 distinct CDR3 sequences, about 12% of them found once; the top ten carry just over 0.5%. Details on this clonotype: Its target is not known.

The study's findings and limits: A TCR beta motif made of several highly homologous variants seemed typical of ankylosing spondylitis blood. Disease-linked clones were found to be CD8+ and relatively rare in peripheral blood.

The chain recombines TRBV5-1 with TRBJ2-5; D remains ambiguous. The sequenced sample was blood, either unsorted or a sorted T cell fraction (not recorded which). This receptor was identified in a male donor with ankylosing spondylitis. The CDR3 loop reads CASSLGDQETQYF. The CDR3 nucleotides read TGCGCCAGCAGCTTGGGCGACCAAGAGACCCAGTACTTC.